This T cell receptor beta chain was identified in a study of T-cell memory formation after mild COVID-19. TCRdb redid the calling of the 5' RACE reads with MiXCR, one entry per CDR3 protein. The sample lists more than 450,000 distinct CDR3 sequences; around 17% were seen once. The CDR3 loop spans 15 amino acids. Germline CDR1 DFQATT, CDR2 SNEGSKA (reference sequence). V was trimmed by 2 bases and J by 2 bases, leaving 15 bases between them. This clonotype was recorded only once. The gene calls are TRBV20-1 and TRBJ1-2; TRBD1 might be the D (5 bases). This sequence was found in an adult woman who had mild COVID-19 (a few samples of this study predate the infection). Cell type and time point are not known. What was sequenced was PBMCs or a T cell subset sorted from them (not recorded which). In nucleotides, the CDR3 is TGCAGTGCTAGAAATTTGGGGGGGATAAACTATGGCTACACCTTC. Protein sequence: CSARNLGGINYGYTF.